Listed here are 30 T cell receptor beta chains from one sample, sequenced in a study of CD8 T cells in Susac syndrome. The RNA input was roughly 0.45 to 1 ug, and it was reverse transcribed with random hexamers. TCRdb fed the immunoSEQ multiplex PCR reads into MiXCR, producing one record per CDR3 protein. The sample carries about 140,000 distinct CDR3 sequences, approximately 96% recorded once. Sequencing input: CD4+ T cells from PBMCs. These receptors all come from a human donor with multiple sclerosis.

This chain joins TRBV20-1 and TRBJ1-2; D remains unclear. CDR1 DFQATT and CDR2 SNEGSKA come from the germline V gene (reference sequence). The V gene lost 2 bases and the J gene lost 4 bases, with 11 bases spanning the gap. CDR3 length: 13 residues. The CDR3 region is CSARKGAIYGYTF. CDR3 DNA: TGCAGTGCTAGAAAGGGAGCTATCTATGGCTACACCTTC.

The chain recombines TRBV7-8 with TRBJ2-3; 9 positions agree with TRBD2. CDR3 length equals 17 residues. CDR1 and CDR2 from the germline V gene are SGHVS and FQNEAQ. V gave up 1 base and J gave up 0 bases; unmatched junction bases: 5. The CDR3 bases are TGTGCCAGCAGCTTAGAGCGGGGGGCGCTTAGCACAGATACGCAGTATTTT. Protein product: CASSLERGALSTDTQYF.

The genes are TRBV11-2 and TRBJ2-1, with TRBD2 matching over 8 bases. Unmatched junction bases numbered 13, after V lost 3 bases and J lost 15 bases. The CDR3 is made up of 14 amino acids. The germline V gene encodes CDR1 SGHAT and CDR2 FQNNGV. CDR3 protein: CASSLDLTGGPRFF. CDR3 DNA: TGTGCCAGCAGCTTGGACCTTACGGGAGGGCCGCGGTTCTTC.

This chain uses TRBV9 with TRBJ2-3; D gene ambiguous. Germline V gene sequence: CDR1 SGDLS, CDR2 YYNGEE. Trimming removed 4 bases from V and 2 bases from J, with 11 bases in between. The CDR3 covers 14 residues. CDR3 region: CASSPPATTDTQYF. For the CDR3, the DNA is TGTGCCAGCAGCCCCCCCGCCACCACAGATACGCAGTATTTT.

This sequence joins TRBV9 and TRBJ2-3; D is undetermined. Trimming shortened V by 1 base and J by 0 bases, and 9 bases separated the two germline ends. This CDR3 is 15 amino acids long. The germline gives CDR1 SGDLS, CDR2 YYNGEE. CDR3 sequence (DNA): TGTGCCAGCAGCGTAACGGCCCAAAGCACAGATACGCAGTATTTT. Protein sequence: CASSVTAQSTDTQYF.

This chain links TRBV20-1 with TRBJ1-4; D gene uncertain. From germline, CDR1 is DFQATT and CDR2 SNEGSKA (reference sequence). The CDR3 runs 13 residues. The germline V and J ends were trimmed by 4 bases and 7 bases, with 13 bases remaining between them. CDR3 sequence: CSAKSPRGEKLFF. In nucleotides, the CDR3 is TGCAGTGCTAAGTCCCCACGGGGTGAAAAACTGTTTTTT.

The chain is built from TRBV9 and TRBJ1-1; D is possibly TRBD1 (5 bases). The CDR3 has 15 residues. Germline CDR1 is SGDLS and CDR2 is YYNGEE. V was pared by 3 bases and J by 3 bases, with 15 bases between. In DNA, the CDR3 is TGTGCCAGCAGCGCATTACAGGCAGGCGACACTGAAGCTTTCTTT. Translating gives CASSALQAGDTEAFF.

The V and J genes are TRBV7-3 and TRBJ2-7; possibly TRBD1 for D (5 bases). The CDR3 extends over 13 amino acids. Germline CDR1 is SGHTA and CDR2 is FQGTGA. The V gene lost 5 bases and the J gene lost 13 bases, with 21 bases spanning the gap. The CDR3 is CASSLSGLDGQYF. The DNA for the CDR3 is TGTGCCAGCAGCCTATCAGGGCTCGACGGGCAATACTTC. The full variable domain, completed using reference TRBV7-3 and TRBJ2-7, is GAGVSQTPSNKVTEKGKYVELRCDPISGHTALYWYRQSLGQGPEFLIYFQGTGAADDSGLPNDRFFAVRPEGSVSTLKIQRTERGDSAVYLCASSLSGLDGQYFGPGTRLTVT.

The chain is built from TRBV25-1 and TRBJ1-2; 8 positions agree with TRBD1. Germline CDR1 and CDR2: MGHDK and SYGVNS. V shed 2 bases, J shed 7 bases, and the junction held 9 bases outside the gene matches. This CDR3 contains 15 residues. The CDR3 region is CASSEQGARVGGYTF. The CDR3 DNA sequence: TGTGCCAGCAGTGAACAGGGGGCGCGGGTGGGTGGCTACACCTTC.

The chain combines TRBV15 with TRBJ1-4; no clear D gene. From germline, CDR1 is LNHNV and CDR2 YYDKDF (reference sequence). With 5 bases removed from V and 4 bases from J, the gap between germline ends came to 8 bases. This CDR3 has 13 amino acids. CDR3 residues: CATSYRDNEKLFF. The CDR3 DNA reads as TGTGCCACCAGCTATAGGGATAATGAAAAACTGTTTTTT.

The rearrangement links TRBV7-2 to TRBJ2-7; TRBD1 or TRBD2 may be the D gene (5 bases each). Looked up from germline, CDR1 is SGHTA and CDR2 is FQGNSA. The V gene lost 5 bases and the J gene lost 3 bases, with 11 bases spanning the gap. The CDR3 has 13 residues. This CDR3 reads CASSQVGVYEQYF. The CDR3 nucleotides are TGTGCCAGCAGCCAGGTGGGGGTCTACGAGCAGTACTTC.

The chain uses TRBV5-1 and TRBJ2-7, with TRBD2 matching over 9 bases. V gave up 1 base and J gave up 3 bases; unmatched junction bases: 2. CDR3 length: 14 amino acids. Germline assignment: CDR1 SGHRS and CDR2 YFSETQ. The CDR3 region has the DNA TGCGCCAGCAGCTTGACTAGCGGGTTCTACGAGCAGTACTTC. It specifies CASSLTSGFYEQYF.

In DNA form, the CDR3 reads TGTGCCAGCAGCGTAGCTCTCGCGGGGGCCTACACAGATACGCAGTATTTT. Translating gives CASSVALAGAYTDTQYF. The rearrangement links TRBV9 to TRBJ2-3, with D maybe TRBD2 (7 bases). The germline CDR1 and CDR2 sequences are SGDLS and YYNGEE. The CDR3 sequence is 17 residues long. V was shortened by 0 bases and J by 2 bases, with 16 bases between the two germline ends.

The chain uses TRBV7-9 and TRBJ1-3, with a tentative D call TRBD1 (5 bases). This CDR3 comprises 15 residues. The ends were cut back, 2 bases at V and 4 bases at J, with 12 bases in the middle. CDR1 is SEHNR, CDR2 FQNEAQ, per germline (reference sequence). This CDR3 reads CASSLYQGGGNTIYF. DNA of the CDR3: TGTGCCAGCAGCTTATATCAGGGTGGAGGAAACACCATATATTTT.

The chain employs TRBV7-2 and TRBJ1-5; D ambiguous. The CDR3 covers 12 residues. Germline CDR1 is SGHTA and CDR2 is FQGNSA. Trimming stripped 3 bases from V and 7 bases from J, with 7 bases between. The CDR3 protein is CASSLGLQPQHF. CDR3 nucleotide sequence: TGTGCCAGCAGCTTGGGCCTCCAGCCCCAGCATTTT.

This chain uses TRBV12-3 or TRBV12-4 with TRBJ1-1; TRBD1 agrees at 8 bases. V was pared by 2 bases and J by 4 bases, with 6 bases of the junction left unmatched. The CDR3 sequence is 15 residues long. In nucleotides, the CDR3 is TGTGCCAGCAGTTTACTTGTAGGACAGGGCACTGAAGCTTTCTTT. Its protein product is CASSLLVGQGTEAFF.

This chain links TRBV6-1 with TRBJ1-1; unclear D gene. Trimming removed 8 bases at V and 3 bases at J, with 7 bases between. The CDR3 contains 11 residues. Germline assignment: CDR1 MNHNS and CDR2 SASEGT. Here the CDR3 reads CASSQYTEAFF. Here the CDR3 DNA reads TGTGCCAGCTCCCAGTACACTGAAGCTTTCTTT.

This clonotype was observed a single time. The genes are TRBV12-3 or TRBV12-4 and TRBJ1-1; D is unclear. V was trimmed by 5 bases and J by 4 bases, leaving 11 bases between them. This CDR3 region has 13 residues. This CDR3 is CASSVTRATEAFF. In DNA form, the CDR3 reads TGTGCCAGCAGTGTGACGCGGGCCACTGAAGCTTTCTTT.

The chain joins TRBV5-5 to TRBJ1-1, with 11 nucleotides matching TRBD1. This CDR3 is built from 17 residues. From germline, CDR1 is SGHKS and CDR2 YYEKEE (reference sequence). V gave up 0 bases and J gave up 9 bases; unmatched junction bases: 13. The CDR3 sequence: CASSLGRMDRGPRQAFF. Here the CDR3 DNA reads TGTGCCAGCAGCTTGGGACGGATGGACAGGGGGCCGAGACAAGCTTTCTTT.

This clonotype has just one count. V gene TRBV29-1 combines with J gene TRBJ2-2, with 7 positions matching TRBD1. Germline assignment: CDR1 SQVTM and CDR2 ANQGSEA. The CDR3 length is 14 residues. V lost 6 bases to trimming and J lost 0 bases; unmatched junction nucleotides: 4. The CDR3 is CSVLTGTNTGELFF. The DNA of the CDR3 is TGCAGCGTCCTGACAGGGACGAACACCGGGGAGCTGTTTTTT.

The V and J genes are TRBV24-1 and TRBJ2-3; 11 bases are shared with TRBD1. Germline V CDR1 and CDR2: KGHDR, SFDVKD. The V segment lost 4 bases and the J segment 4 bases; nucleotides outside the gene matches: 9. The CDR3 has 17 residues. This chain's CDR3 is CATSERTGGFLSDTQYF. In DNA, the CDR3 is TGTGCCACCAGTGAGCGGACAGGGGGCTTCCTATCAGATACGCAGTATTTT.

The rearrangement joins TRBV6-1 to TRBJ1-6; D possibly corresponds to TRBD1 (5 bases). V was shortened by 6 bases and J by 7 bases, with 19 bases between the two germline ends. Per germline, CDR1 MNHNS and CDR2 SASEGT. The CDR3 has 16 residues. CDR3 in amino acids: CASRRGGGGGNSPLHF. The CDR3 bases are TGTGCCAGCAGACGGGGAGGTGGCGGGGGAAATTCACCCCTCCACTTT.

This clonotype appeared a single time. The chain has TRBV6-5 and TRBJ2-7; 11 bases are shared with TRBD2. Trimming cost V 0 bases and J 2 bases; bases outside gene matches: 3. Germline V lookup: CDR1 MNHEY, CDR2 SVGAGI. The CDR3 contains 16 residues. In DNA form, the CDR3 reads TGTGCCAGCAGTTACTCTGGACTAGCGGGCACCTACGAGCAGTACTTC. Translated, it gives CASSYSGLAGTYEQYF.

The rearrangement links TRBV4-3 to TRBJ2-4; D is tentatively TRBD1 or TRBD2 (5 bases each). This CDR3 has 15 amino acids. V dropped 0 bases and J dropped 9 bases, with 15 bases sitting between them. Germline-derived CDR1 and CDR2 are LGHNA and YSLEER. The CDR3 here is CASSQEGLAESIQYF. In DNA, the CDR3 is TGCGCCAGCAGCCAAGAGGGGCTAGCAGAAAGCATTCAGTACTTC.

The chain joins TRBV14 to TRBJ2-2, with 8 bases aligning to TRBD2. V lost 4 bases and J lost 6; bases outside the gene matches: 7. The CDR3 sequence is 15 residues long. The germline V gene has CDR1 SGHDN and CDR2 FVKESK. The CDR3 bases are TGTGCCAGCAGCCGTAGCTCCGGGAGGGCCGGGGAGCTGTTTTTT. Protein: CASSRSSGRAGELFF.

The chain uses TRBV27 and TRBJ2-1; D is ambiguous. CDR1 is MNHEY, CDR2 SMNVEV, per germline (reference sequence). CDR3 length equals 12 residues. The V end lost 5 bases, the J end lost 1 base, and 3 bases lay between the germline ends. The CDR3 reads CASSNSYNEQFF. CDR3 coding DNA: TGTGCCAGCAGTAATTCCTACAATGAGCAGTTCTTC.

A few counts support this clonotype. This rearrangement joins TRBV29-1 to TRBJ1-1; D ambiguous. This CDR3 contains 13 residues. CDR1 and CDR2 from the germline V gene are SQVTM and ANQGSEA. V was shortened by 4 bases and J by 0 bases, with 9 bases between the two germline ends. The CDR3 DNA reads as TGCAGCGTTGTAGTTGGGATGAACACTGAAGCTTTCTTT. It translates to CSVVVGMNTEAFF.

This sequence joins TRBV7-3 and TRBJ1-1; D is perhaps TRBD1 (6 bases). CDR3 length: 15 residues. The V gene's germline CDR1 is SGHTA and CDR2 FQGTGA. The V end lost 5 bases, the J end lost 2 bases, and 15 bases lay between the germline ends. The CDR3 spells CASSPQTGSNTEAFF. The CDR3 region has the DNA TGTGCCAGCAGCCCACAAACAGGGTCCAACACTGAAGCTTTCTTT.

This chain links TRBV18 with TRBJ2-2, with TRBD1 matching over 7 bases. The CDR3 loop spans 15 amino acids. V lost 0 bases, J lost 6 bases, and 4 bases stayed unmatched. Germline CDR1 is KGHSH and CDR2 is LQKENI. DNA of the CDR3: TGTGCCAGCTCACCACCAAGACAGGGCCCCGGGGAGCTGTTTTTT. Translating gives CASSPPRQGPGELFF.

The chain couples TRBV2 to TRBJ2-5; weak D call: TRBD2 (5 bases). The CDR3 has 13 amino acids. Germline-derived CDR1 and CDR2 are SNHLY and FYNNEI. V lost 4 bases, J lost 2 bases, and 8 bases lay in between. CDR3 in DNA: TGTGCCAGCAGTGGGGAGATACAAGAGACCCAGTACTTC. Translation gives CASSGEIQETQYF. Together with reference TRBV2 and TRBJ2-5, the CDR3 gives the full variable domain: EPEVTQTPSHQVTQMGQEVILRCVPISNHLYFYWYRQILGQKVEFLVSFYNNEISEKSEIFDDQFSVERPDGSNFTLKIRSTKLEDSAMYFCASSGEIQETQYFGPGTRLLVL.